This is a list of T cell receptor beta chains from one sample in a study of T cells in Graves' hyperthyroidism and ophthalmopathy. MiXCR, applied by TCRdb to the multiplex PCR reads, yields one record per CDR3 protein. Altogether some 760,000 distinct CDR3 sequences are present, around 15% being singletons, with the ten largest covering roughly a tenth. Material: blood. The receptor set was obtained from a woman younger than 30 with Graves' hyperthyroidism. Both conserved end residues are trimmed from each CDR3.

TRBJ2-5,TRBV5-1,ASSLARGVSETQY
TRBJ2-1,TRBV9,ASSVRGEREYNEQF
TRBJ2-1,TRBV7-9,ASSPTGLAPQGNEQF
TRBJ1-1,TRBV20-1,SARDHGRETEAF
TRBJ1-5,TRBV7-2,ASSSYGTGGYQPQH
TRBJ1-1,TRBV6-5,ASSYWQGNTEAF
TRBJ2-7,TRBV6-5,ASSYRIETYEQY
TRBJ2-3,TRBV7-3,ASSTGTSWPDTQY
TRBJ2-3,TRBV20-1,SATPGTGGGTQY
TRBJ1-4,TRBV3-1,ASSQLFGSGQSNEKLF
TRBJ2-7,TRBV18,ASSPNPRSYEQY
TRBJ2-1,TRBV29-1,SVEEAGGGEQF
TRBJ2-3,TRBV6-1,ASRTPSTDTQY
TRBJ1-6,TRBV30,AWSEQTGSLSPLH
TRBJ2-7,TRBV10-3,AISAGRGLGSYEQY
TRBJ1-2,TRBV3-1,ASSPTLTGGVYGYT
TRBJ1-2,TRBV20-1,SAQGGGYDGYT
TRBJ2-5,TRBV19,ASSPLDGDIETQY
TRBJ2-7,TRBV2,ASSDPLAVTYEQY
TRBJ1-5,TRBV20-1,SPRWLQKGQPQH
TRBJ1-1,TRBV20-1,SAPRTGSGTEAF
TRBJ1-1,TRBV6-1,ASTETGANTEAF
TRBJ2-2,TRBV6-5,ASSYGYRNTGELF
TRBJ1-2,TRBV7-3,ASRLTRTANYGYT
TRBJ2-3,TRBV28,ASSLLASGTDTQY
TRBJ1-2,TRBV27,ASTDLQGNYGYT
TRBJ2-1,TRBV18,ASSPPWTSGYNEQF
TRBJ1-1,TRBV3-1,ASSPYGTGSAKAF
TRBJ2-7,TRBV7-2,ASNDWRAGSYEQY
TRBJ1-2,TRBV6-5,ASSYWGWQANYGYT
TRBJ2-2,TRBV7-9,ASSFPGLVLTGELF
TRBJ1-5,TRBV28,ASSFATIGAHQPQH
TRBJ2-1,TRBV5-6,ASSRSVGEQF
TRBJ2-7,TRBV6-1,ARIRDIGVEQY
TRBJ1-4,TRBV11-2,ASSLGRANEKLF
TRBJ1-1,TRBV7-9,ASSLVAGEWNTEAF
TRBJ2-1,TRBV25-1,ASSDQVSIYNEQF
TRBJ1-2,TRBV6-5,ASSYSNPDYGYT
TRBJ2-1,TRBV11-2,ASSLLAGVYNEQF
TRBJ2-5,TRBV30,AWSVTSGETQY
TRBJ2-5,TRBV7-8,ASSLARLAGPLETQY
TRBJ2-7,TRBV9,ASSVGGQGWSEQY
TRBJ1-2,TRBV20-1,SAPDGRYGYT
TRBJ2-7,TRBV6-6,ASSYSVLGPYEQY
TRBJ2-1,TRBV11-2,ASSRPFAGGPTEQF
TRBJ2-1,TRBV12-3/TRBV12-4,ASTLGESNEQF
TRBJ2-3,TRBV20-1,SAVDRLGTDTQY
TRBJ2-5,TRBV20-1,SASPGGRAWDQETQY
TRBJ2-2,TRBV15,ATSSGTLNTGELF
TRBJ2-1,TRBV7-2,ASSVRLATNEQF
TRBJ2-7,TRBV20-1,SAMVASGNYEQY
TRBJ1-2,TRBV19,ASNPRDILGYT
TRBJ2-1,TRBV6-1,ASSARLVSDEQF
TRBJ2-7,TRBV18,ASSPATRLADSYEQY